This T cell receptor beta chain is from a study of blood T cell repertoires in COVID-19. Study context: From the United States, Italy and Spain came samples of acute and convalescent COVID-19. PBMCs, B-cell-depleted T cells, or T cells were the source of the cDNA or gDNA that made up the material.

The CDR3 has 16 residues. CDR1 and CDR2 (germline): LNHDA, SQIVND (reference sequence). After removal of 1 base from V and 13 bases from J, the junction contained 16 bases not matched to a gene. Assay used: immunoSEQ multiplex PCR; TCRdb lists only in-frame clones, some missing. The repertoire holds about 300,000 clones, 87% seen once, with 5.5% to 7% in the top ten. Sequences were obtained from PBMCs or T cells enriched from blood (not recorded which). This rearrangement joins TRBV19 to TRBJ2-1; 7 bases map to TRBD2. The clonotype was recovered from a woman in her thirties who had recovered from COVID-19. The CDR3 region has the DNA TGTGCCAGTAGTATAGGACCCTTTGGGTGGGAGGGGAGTCAGTTCTTC. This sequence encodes CASSIGPFGWEGSQFF.